This entry lists 23 T cell receptor beta chains sequenced from one sample in a study of blood T cell repertoires in COVID-19 (TCRdb year 2020). Libraries came from the immunoSEQ multiplex PCR assay. Drawn from immuneACCESS, this table holds only the in-frame rearrangements with V and J called that TCRdb kept. Clones are partly lost; checked studies trace under half to an unresolved V gene and leave the rest unexplained. The sample table contains fewer than 400,000 clones; only one count was recorded for over 70% of them. The top ten clonotypes cover about 2.7% of the sample. Material: peripheral blood. The origin of the receptors is a man younger than 45 with active or convalescent COVID-19.

V is TRBV30 and J is TRBJ1-5; no clear D gene. This CDR3 contains 12 residues. The germline gives CDR1 GTSNPN, CDR2 SVGIG (reference sequence). Trimming shortened V by 6 bases and J by 6 bases, and 12 bases separated the two germline ends. CDR3 coding DNA: TGTGCCTGTATGGCGGGAGGTCAGCCCCAGCATTTT. Translating it yields CACMAGGQPQHF.

V is TRBV3-1 (or the pseudogene TRBV3-2) and J is TRBJ2-1; D might be TRBD2 (6 bases). The ends were cut back, 4 bases at V and 3 bases at J, with 19 bases in the middle. The germline V gene has CDR1 LGHDT and CDR2 YNNKEL (reference sequence). The CDR3 is 17 amino acids. CDR3 protein: CASSPAAFLGGYNEQFF. The CDR3 DNA is TGTGCCAGCAGCCCAGCCGCGTTTCTGGGGGGCTACAATGAGCAGTTCTTC.

CDR3 sequence (DNA): TGTGCCAGCAGCCTCCGACTAGCGGAGTACAATGAGCAGTTCTTC. It codes for CASSLRLAEYNEQFF. V is TRBV7-2 and J is TRBJ2-1; 9 positions match TRBD2. The length of the CDR3 is 15 residues. Unmatched junction bases numbered 6, after V lost 5 bases and J lost 4 bases. Germline lookup yields CDR1 SGHTA and CDR2 FQGNSA.

The chain joins TRBV27 to TRBJ2-5, with 10 bases matching TRBD2. This CDR3 has 18 residues. Trimming took 0 bases from V and 0 from J; bases not matched to a gene: 7. Germline V lookup: CDR1 MNHEY, CDR2 SMNVEV (reference sequence). The CDR3 loop reads CASSLSRTSGTYQETQYF. CDR3 DNA sequence: TGTGCCAGCAGTTTATCGAGGACTAGCGGAACGTACCAAGAGACCCAGTACTTC.

This sequence joins TRBV14 and TRBJ2-1; 7 bases line up with TRBD2. Trimming took 2 bases from V and 5 from J; bases not matched to a gene: 12. Looked up from germline, CDR1 is SGHDN and CDR2 is FVKESK. The CDR3 consists of 17 residues. The CDR3 DNA reads TGTGCCAGCAGCCAATTGGGAGCGGGACCAATCAACAATGAGCAGTTCTTC. This sequence encodes CASSQLGAGPINNEQFF.

This clone came up once. The J gene is TRBJ1-2, the V gene TRBV7-9; 10 bases agree with TRBD1. Germline V lookup: CDR1 SEHNR, CDR2 FQNEAQ (reference sequence). The V and J ends lost 4 bases and 5 bases, in that order; junction bases with no gene match: 7. The CDR3 spans 15 residues. This CDR3 is CASSSRDRGGYGYTF. The DNA of the CDR3 is TGTGCCAGCAGCTCCCGGGACAGGGGCGGGTATGGCTACACCTTC.

The chain employs TRBV6-2 or TRBV6-3 and TRBJ2-1; D unresolved. V was cut by 2 bases and J by 8 bases, with 4 bases left in between. Germline loops: CDR1 MNHEY, CDR2 SVGEGT. The CDR3 length is 11 residues. The CDR3 here is CASSYLYEQFF. CDR3 DNA sequence: TGTGCCAGCAGTTACCTTTATGAGCAGTTCTTC.

The rearrangement links TRBV29-1 to TRBJ2-1, with D maybe TRBD2 (5 bases). Trimming stripped 5 bases from V and 2 bases from J, with 16 bases between. Germline assignment: CDR1 SQVTM and CDR2 ANQGSEA. This CDR3 contains 15 residues. The CDR3 here is CSVSLGGRTYNEQFF. CDR3 bases: TGCAGCGTTTCCCTTGGAGGCAGGACCTACAATGAGCAGTTCTTC.

The rearrangement uses TRBV21-1 and TRBJ2-7; TRBD2, the table's D call, lacks a check against the DNA. TRBV21-1 is assigned pseudogene status. This CDR3 spans 18 amino acids. The CDR3 spells CASSNPRLAMHDVYEQYF. CDR3 nucleotide sequence: TGTGCCAGCAGCAACCCTCGGCTAGCGATGCACGACGTCTACGAGCAGTACTTC.

The CDR3 loop reads CASSVRGGNYGYTF. DNA of the CDR3: TGTGCCAGTAGTGTCAGGGGCGGGAACTATGGCTACACCTTC. The chain links TRBV19 to TRBJ1-2; D perhaps matches TRBD1 (6 bases). Germline CDR1 LNHDA, CDR2 SQIVND (reference sequence). V gave up 5 bases and J gave up 2 bases, with 12 bases separating them. The CDR3 runs 14 residues.

On this clone: Other DNA sequences in the sample encode the same CDR3. V is TRBV30 and J is TRBJ2-5; D is possibly TRBD2 (5 bases). The CDR3 sequence is 12 residues long. With 0 bases removed from V and 5 bases from J, the gap between germline ends came to 7 bases. CDR1 GTSNPN and CDR2 SVGIG come from the germline V gene (reference sequence). For the CDR3, the DNA is TGTGCCTGGAGTGTCCGAGGGGAGACCCAGTACTTC. Protein product: CAWSVRGETQYF.

The rearrangement links TRBV11-3 to TRBJ1-1; D ambiguous. The V end lost 3 bases, the J end lost 3 bases, and 11 bases lay between the germline ends. The CDR3 runs to 14 residues. Germline-derived CDR1 and CDR2 are SGHNT and YENEEA. The CDR3 is CASSFTGGDTEAFF. CDR3 DNA: TGTGCCAGCAGCTTCACGGGAGGCGACACTGAAGCTTTCTTT.

The rearrangement joins TRBV18 to TRBJ2-2, with D possibly matching TRBD2 (5 bases). V was cut by 7 bases and J by 3 bases, with 12 bases left in between. The CDR3 totals 14 residues. Looked up from germline, CDR1 is KGHSH and CDR2 is LQKENI. CDR3 sequence reads: CASFWTEDTGELFF. The CDR3 region has the DNA TGTGCCAGCTTCTGGACTGAGGACACCGGGGAGCTGTTTTTT.

This clone appeared once. This sequence joins TRBV28 and TRBJ1-4, with 11 bases identical to TRBD1. J lost 7 bases, V lost 0 bases, and 4 bases had no gene match. CDR1 is MDHEN and CDR2 is SYDVKM in the germline V gene. The CDR3 extends over 16 amino acids. This CDR3 reads CASSLWEGQGVEKLFF. In DNA, the CDR3 is TGTGCCAGCAGTTTATGGGAGGGACAGGGGGTTGAAAAACTGTTTTTT. Supplemented by reference TRBV28 and TRBJ1-4, the full variable domain reads DVKVTQSSRYLVKRTGEKVFLECVQDMDHENMFWYRQDPGLGLRLIYFSYDVKMKEKGDIPEGYSVSREKKERFSLILESASTNQTSMYLCASSLWEGQGVEKLFFGSGTQLSVL.

The CDR3 here is CASMGEYEQYF. The CDR3 DNA reads TGTGCCAGTATGGGAGAGTATGAGCAGTACTTC. This sequence joins TRBV7-2 and TRBJ2-7; perhaps TRBD2 as D (5 bases). There are 11 residues in the CDR3. Germline lookup yields CDR1 SGHTA and CDR2 FQGNSA. Trimming cost V 9 bases and J 7 bases, with 13 bases left between them.

V and J are TRBV7-2 and TRBJ2-5, with 9 bases identical to TRBD1. Germline-derived CDR1 and CDR2 are SGHTA and FQGNSA. The trim removed 5 bases at V and 5 bases at J, leaving 6 bases unmatched. This CDR3 contains 14 residues. In DNA form, the CDR3 reads TGTGCCAGCAGCCCCGGACAGGGGTTTGAGACCCAGTACTTC. Protein sequence: CASSPGQGFETQYF.

This CDR3 is CASRDGTSGGGEQFF. CDR3 nucleotides: TGTGCCAGCAGAGACGGGACTAGCGGGGGTGGTGAGCAGTTCTTC. This chain links TRBV3-1 (or the pseudogene TRBV3-2) with TRBJ2-1, with 14 bases matching TRBD2. This CDR3 region has 15 residues. J was trimmed by 9 bases and V by 6 bases; bases with no gene match: 7. Germline CDR1 reads LGHDT; CDR2 reads YNNKEL (reference sequence).

The V call is TRBV5-6, the J call TRBJ2-3; 7 nucleotides match TRBD2. Unmatched junction bases numbered 5, after V lost 1 base and J lost 3 bases. Germline V gene lookup returns CDR1 SGHDT and CDR2 YYEEEE. There are 15 residues in the CDR3. In nucleotides, the CDR3 is TGTGCCAGCAGCTTGAGCGGGGCCTCTACAGATACGCAGTATTTT. Amino acid sequence: CASSLSGASTDTQYF.

The rearrangement uses TRBV2 and TRBJ2-7; 8 bases align to TRBD2. V lost 7 bases to trimming and J lost 2 bases; unmatched junction nucleotides: 13. Germline V gene lookup returns CDR1 SNHLY and CDR2 FYNNEI. CDR3 size: 16 residues. The CDR3 coding sequence is TGTGCCAGCAATCCTAGGGCTAGCGGGCCTACCTACGAGCAGTACTTC. Its translation is CASNPRASGPTYEQYF.

The J gene is TRBJ2-4, the V gene TRBV6-5, with D unclear. The CDR3 runs to 15 residues. Trimming took 4 bases from V and 0 from J, leaving 10 bases between them. The V gene's germline CDR1 is MNHEY and CDR2 SVGAGI. CDR3 residues: CASSSTLRAKNIQYF. As DNA, the CDR3 is TGTGCCAGCAGTTCCACCCTTAGAGCCAAAAACATTCAGTACTTC.

This sequence joins TRBV28 and TRBJ2-1; 7 nucleotides match TRBD1. Unmatched junction bases numbered 10, after V lost 4 bases and J lost 4 bases. Germline V gene data show CDR1 as MDHEN and CDR2 as SYDVKM. This CDR3 is 16 amino acids long. The CDR3 nucleotides read TGTGCCAGCAGTTCTCAGGACAGGTGGGGGTACAATGAGCAGTTCTTC. Residues: CASSSQDRWGYNEQFF.

V usage is TRBV7-3 and J usage is TRBJ2-1; 9 bases line up with TRBD2. Germline-derived CDR1 and CDR2 are SGHTA and FQGTGA. CDR3 size: 15 residues. Losses at the gene ends were 3 bases for V and 6 bases for J; bases not matched to a gene: 6. In DNA, the CDR3 is TGTGCCAGCAGCTTTAGCGGGAGCGCTGCCAATGAGCAGTTCTTC. This sequence encodes CASSFSGSAANEQFF.

This clone showed up just a few times. This chain uses TRBV6-2 or TRBV6-3 with TRBJ2-7; D possibly corresponds to TRBD2 (5 bases). With 8 bases removed from V and 3 bases from J, the gap between germline ends came to 20 bases. Germline V lookup: CDR1 MNHEY, CDR2 SVGEGT. The CDR3 has 15 residues. Here the CDR3 DNA reads TGTGCCAGCCGCCCGGCGGGTGCCTATGACTACGAGCAGTACTTC. As protein: CASRPAGAYDYEQYF.